The 13 T cell receptor beta chains presented below share a single source sample, sequenced in a study of cytomegalovirus exposure and HLA in healthy donors. Researchers ran the PCR with 60 Vbeta and 13 Jbeta primers. Measured with immunoSEQ multiplex PCR; TCRdb has only the in-frame clones, and not every one. The data show fewer than 250,000 clones, more than 80% seen once. Material: PBMCs. The receptors derive from a man aged 25-40 years in good health and CMV-seronegative.

This clone has more than one count but fewer than ten. This chain joins TRBV13 and TRBJ2-5; 11 bases agree with TRBD2. J was trimmed by 3 bases and V by 4 bases; bases with no gene match: 10. This CDR3 has 17 amino acids. CDR1 is PRHDT and CDR2 is FYEKMQ in the germline V gene (reference sequence). DNA for the CDR3: TGTGCCAGCAGCTCGACCCCGGGACTAGCGGTTAAAGAGACCCAGTACTTC. This sequence encodes CASSSTPGLAVKETQYF.

This clone was seen a handful of times. Different DNA sequences within this sample yield the same CDR3. The chain recombines TRBV5-4 with TRBJ1-1; 7 bases map to TRBD1. Per germline, CDR1 SGHNT and CDR2 YYREEE (reference sequence). This CDR3 is 14 amino acids long. Trimming took 0 bases from V and 2 from J; bases not matched to a gene: 1. The CDR3 sequence: CASSLDRGNTEAFF. CDR3 bases: TGTGCCAGCAGCTTGGACAGGGGTAACACTGAAGCTTTCTTT.

The genes are TRBV7-2 and TRBJ2-3, with 11 bases fitting TRBD2. V gave up 6 bases and J gave up 3 bases; unmatched junction bases: 5. The CDR3 loop spans 15 amino acids. The germline gives CDR1 SGHTA, CDR2 FQGNSA. CDR3 in amino acids: CASRLAGVQTDTQYF. CDR3 bases: TGTGCCAGCAGACTAGCGGGGGTTCAGACAGATACGCAGTATTTT. The whole variable domain, remainder taken from reference TRBV7-2 and TRBJ2-3, is GAGVSQSPSNKVTEKGKDVELRCDPISGHTALYWYRQSLGQGLEFLIYFQGNSAPDKSGLPSDRFSAERTGGSVSTLTIQRTQQEDSAVYLCASRLAGVQTDTQYFGPGTRLTVL.

The chain has TRBV2 and TRBJ2-2; D might be TRBD1 (5 bases). The CDR3 is 13 residues long. Trimming pared 3 bases from V and 7 bases from J, leaving 9 bases between. Germline V gene lookup returns CDR1 SNHLY and CDR2 FYNNEI. The DNA of the CDR3 is TGTGCCAGCAGTGACAGGGTTAACGGGGAGCTGTTTTTT. Translated: CASSDRVNGELFF.

The chain is built from TRBV29-1 and TRBJ2-3, with TRBD2 matching over 16 bases. After removal of 4 bases from V and 5 bases from J, the junction contained 3 bases not matched to a gene. The CDR3 runs to 15 residues. Germline values: CDR1 SQVTM, CDR2 ANQGSEA. CDR3 DNA sequence: TGCAGCGTTGGGGGACTAGCGGGAGGGGAAGATACGCAGTATTTT. It codes for CSVGGLAGGEDTQYF.

This clone came up a few times. The chain couples TRBV6-5 to TRBJ2-7; 9 bases align to TRBD1. Trimming at V came to 8 bases and at J to 3 bases, leaving 5 bases not matched to a gene. The CDR3 has 13 amino acids. Germline V lookup: CDR1 MNHEY, CDR2 SVGAGI. The CDR3 protein is CASRRDRVYEQYF. The CDR3 DNA is TGTGCCAGCCGCCGGGACAGGGTCTACGAGCAGTACTTC.

V and J are TRBV10-3 and TRBJ2-1, with 8 bases aligning to TRBD1. Germline CDR1 and CDR2: ENHRY and SYGVKD. After removal of 4 bases from V and 4 bases from J, the junction contained 3 bases not matched to a gene. This CDR3 spans 14 amino acids. CDR3 DNA: TGTGCCATCAGTGCGGACAGGGTTTACAATGAGCAGTTCTTC. Translation gives CAISADRVYNEQFF.

The chain is built from TRBV6-5 and TRBJ1-1; D unresolved. Trimming stripped 2 bases from V and 1 base from J, with 11 bases between. Germline V lookup: CDR1 MNHEY, CDR2 SVGAGI. This CDR3 is 15 amino acids long. The CDR3 DNA follows: TGTGCCAGCAGTTACAACAGCTGGCGGAACACTGAAGCTTTCTTT. Amino acid sequence: CASSYNSWRNTEAFF.

The gene calls are TRBV7-2 and TRBJ1-4; D uncertain. The CDR3 extends over 14 amino acids. V dropped 1 base and J dropped 4 bases, with 7 bases sitting between them. Germline V gene data show CDR1 as SGHTA and CDR2 as FQGNSA. In DNA form, the CDR3 reads TGTGCCAGCAGCTTAGGAGGGATTAATGAAAAACTGTTTTTT. Its translation: CASSLGGINEKLFF.

The V gene is TRBV11-2, the J gene TRBJ1-2, with TRBD1 matching 7 bases. Germline lookup yields CDR1 SGHAT and CDR2 FQNNGV. V trimming: 6 bases; J trimming: 1 base; junction bases outside the gene matches: 2. CDR3 length: 13 amino acids. Here the CDR3 DNA reads TGTGCCAGCAGGGGGGACAGTAACTATGGCTACACCTTC. It translates to CASRGDSNYGYTF. Based on the CDR3 plus reference TRBV11-2 and TRBJ1-2, the full variable domain is EAGVAQSPRYKIIEKRQSVAFWCNPISGHATLYWYQQILGQGPKLLIQFQNNGVVDDSQLPKDRFSAERLKGVDSTLKIQPAKLEDSAVYLCASRGDSNYGYTFGSGTRLTVV.

The chain couples TRBV9 to TRBJ2-3; perhaps TRBD2 as D (7 bases). The CDR3 totals 14 residues. The germline gives CDR1 SGDLS, CDR2 YYNGEE. Trimming removed 3 bases from V and 1 base from J, with 9 bases in between. Here the CDR3 reads CASSEGGGTDTQYF. The DNA for the CDR3 is TGTGCCAGCAGCGAGGGGGGGGGCACAGATACGCAGTATTTT. Combining the CDR3 with reference TRBV9 and TRBJ2-3 gives the whole variable domain DSGVTQTPKHLITATGQRVTLRCSPRSGDLSVYWYQQSLDQGLQFLIQYYNGEERAKGNILERFSAQQFPDLHSELNLSSLELGDSALYFCASSEGGGTDTQYFGPGTRLTVL.

The chain recombines TRBV15 with TRBJ2-5; TRBD2 matches at 8 bases. The CDR3 loop spans 17 amino acids. V was pared by 0 bases and J by 3 bases, with 9 bases of the junction left unmatched. Germline V gene sequence: CDR1 LNHNV, CDR2 YYDKDF (reference sequence). Here the CDR3 DNA reads TGTGCCACCAGCAGAGATTCTGGGGTAGCGGGGAAAGAGACCCAGTACTTC. Translation: CATSRDSGVAGKETQYF.

V and J are TRBV29-1 and TRBJ2-6; 9 nucleotides align to TRBD1. The CDR3 sequence is 15 residues long. Trimming took 4 bases from V and 2 from J; bases not matched to a gene: 3. The germline V gene has CDR1 SQVTM and CDR2 ANQGSEA. CDR3 DNA sequence: TGCAGCGTTGGACAGGGGGGGGCTGGGGCCAACGTCCTGACTTTC. Translation: CSVGQGGAGANVLTF.